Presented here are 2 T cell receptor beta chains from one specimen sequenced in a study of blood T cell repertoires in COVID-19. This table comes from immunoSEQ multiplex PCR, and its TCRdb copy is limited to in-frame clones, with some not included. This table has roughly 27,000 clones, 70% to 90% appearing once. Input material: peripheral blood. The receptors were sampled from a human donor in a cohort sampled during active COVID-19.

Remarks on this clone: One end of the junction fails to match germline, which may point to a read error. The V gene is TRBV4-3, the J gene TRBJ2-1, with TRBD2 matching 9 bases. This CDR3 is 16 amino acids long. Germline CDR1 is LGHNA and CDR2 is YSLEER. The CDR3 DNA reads TGCGCCAGCAGCCAGGCCGGGACTAGCAACTACTATGAGCAGTTCTTC. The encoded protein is CASSQAGTSNYYEQFF.

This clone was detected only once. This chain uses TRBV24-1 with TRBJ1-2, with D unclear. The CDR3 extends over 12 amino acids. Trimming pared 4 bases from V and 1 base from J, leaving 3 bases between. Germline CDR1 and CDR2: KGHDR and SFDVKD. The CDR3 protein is CATSESNYGYTF. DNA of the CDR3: TGTGCCACCAGTGAGAGTAACTATGGCTACACCTTC.